This T cell receptor (beta chain) was observed in a study of neoadjuvant nivolumab and ipilimumab in lung cancer. Looking at the study overall: Nivolumab 3 mg/kg was given days 1, 15 and 29, plus ipilimumab 1 mg/kg day 1 in combination. Findings and limits, study-wide: A small number of samples were TCR sequenced. Pathologic regression was not significantly tied to TCR clonality. Only two of four nivolumab-treated tumors gained richness and clonality by surgery.

As to this clone: Its antigen is still unknown.

TCRdb's table, derived via immunoSEQ multiplex PCR, lists solely in-frame clones and lacks some. The table includes some 9,300 clones, approximately 84% detected once. This receptor was identified in an adult with non-small cell lung cancer. The sequencing here drew on tumor tissue, taken after neoadjuvant nivolumab, alone or with ipilimumab, at or shortly before surgery.

This CDR3 reads CASSITESRGVGEQYF. In DNA, the CDR3 is TGTGCCAGTAGTATAACCGAGAGCCGGGGGGTAGGCGAGCAGTACTTC. This sequence joins TRBV19 and TRBJ2-7, with 7 bases that match TRBD2. After removal of 2 bases from V and 6 bases from J, the junction contained 13 bases not matched to a gene. The CDR3 has 16 amino acids. Germline values: CDR1 LNHDA, CDR2 SQIVND (reference sequence).